This entry lists 13 T cell receptor beta chains sequenced from one sample in a study of follicular helper T cells after annual influenza vaccination. Clones were read by immunoSEQ multiplex PCR, and TCRdb kept only the in-frame ones, dropping some. In the table there are 6,000 to 7,500 clones, less than 90% of which are singletons. The time point was: 2015-2016 season, 7 days after influenza vaccination. This material consisted of CXCR5- memory CD4+ T cells sorted from blood, taken 7 days after influenza vaccination. The receptors originated from an adult who received the influenza vaccine.

The V call is TRBV20-1, the J call TRBJ2-7, with D perhaps matching TRBD2 (6 bases). In germline, CDR1 is DFQATT, CDR2 SNEGSKA (reference sequence). V lost 6 bases, J lost 7 bases, and 13 bases lay in between. CDR3 length equals 11 residues. CDR3 amino acids: CSAPLASEQYF. In DNA form, the CDR3 reads TGCAGTGCGCCTCTAGCGTCGGAGCAGTACTTC.

V is TRBV5-1 and J is TRBJ1-2; D unclear. Germline CDR1 SGHRS, CDR2 YFSETQ. The CDR3 extends over 15 amino acids. Between the trimmed V and J ends, which lost 0 bases and 1 base, there was a span of 10 bases. The CDR3 loop is CASSLEGNNNYGYTF. CDR3 DNA sequence: TGCGCCAGCAGCTTGGAGGGCAACAATAACTATGGCTACACCTTC.

The chain couples TRBV5-1 to TRBJ1-1; TRBD1 is a possible D gene (5 bases). CDR1 and CDR2 (germline): SGHRS, YFSETQ. This CDR3 is 16 amino acids long. V was pared by 0 bases and J by 0 bases, with 12 bases between. CDR3 nucleotide sequence: TGCGCCAGCAGCTTGGGTTCAGGGACGATGAACACTGAAGCTTTCTTT. This codes for CASSLGSGTMNTEAFF.

J is TRBJ1-2 and V is TRBV25-1, with TRBD1 identical over 7 bases. V shed 3 bases and J 0 bases; nucleotides not matched to a gene: 4. The germline gives CDR1 MGHDK, CDR2 SYGVNS. The CDR3 has 15 amino acids. CDR3 protein: CASSEWDRPNYGYTF. Written as DNA, the CDR3 is TGTGCCAGCAGTGAGTGGGACAGACCTAACTATGGCTACACCTTC.

V and J are TRBV2 and TRBJ1-5; D unresolved. CDR3 length equals 12 residues. Trimming removed 2 bases at V and 4 bases at J, with 3 bases between. Germline V CDR1 and CDR2: SNHLY, FYNNEI. The CDR3 DNA follows: TGTGCCAGCAGTGAACCAAATCAGCCCCAGCATTTT. Amino acid sequence: CASSEPNQPQHF.

V usage is TRBV9 and J usage is TRBJ1-3; D is unclear. Trimming removed 0 bases from V and 4 bases from J, with 14 bases in between. Germline V gene data show CDR1 as SGDLS and CDR2 as YYNGEE. CDR3 length: 16 residues. CDR3 DNA: TGTGCCAGCAGCGTAGGATCCGGGATATCAGGAAACACCATATATTTT. This encodes CASSVGSGISGNTIYF.

The chain employs TRBV5-1 and TRBJ2-1; no clear D. The ends were cut back, 1 base at V and 8 bases at J, with 4 bases in the middle. The CDR3 runs 11 residues. Germline assignment: CDR1 SGHRS and CDR2 YFSETQ. CDR3 nucleotides: TGCGCCAGCAGCTTGCAATATGAGCAGTTCTTC. Translating gives CASSLQYEQFF. Drawing the rest from reference TRBV5-1 and TRBJ2-1, the complete variable domain is KAGVTQTPRYLIKTRGQQVTLSCSPISGHRSVSWYQQTPGQGLQFLFEYFSETQRNKGNFPGRFSGRQFSNSRSEMNVSTLELGDSALYLCASSLQYEQFFGPGTRLTVL.

V and J are TRBV5-5 and TRBJ1-3, with no clear D. Looked up from germline, CDR1 is SGHKS and CDR2 is YYEKEE (reference sequence). CDR3 length: 16 amino acids. The V end lost 0 bases, the J end lost 0 bases, and 10 bases lay between the germline ends. The CDR3 sequence is CASSLEGGSSGNTIYF. CDR3 DNA sequence: TGTGCCAGCAGCTTGGAGGGCGGTAGCTCTGGAAACACCATATATTTT.

This clone turned up a few times. V gene TRBV30 combines with J gene TRBJ1-5; D remains unclear. In germline, CDR1 is GTSNPN, CDR2 SVGIG (reference sequence). There are 15 residues in the CDR3. Trimming shortened V by 4 bases and J by 4 bases, and 17 bases separated the two germline ends. The CDR3 DNA is TGTGCCTGGACCCTAGCCGGCGGCGGAAATCAGCCCCAGCATTTT. It is translated as CAWTLAGGGNQPQHF.

A few counts support this clone. The chain joins TRBV7-9 to TRBJ1-4; no definite D call. V lost 1 base to trimming and J lost 3 bases, with 6 bases between them. The V gene's germline CDR1 is SEHNR and CDR2 FQNEAQ (reference sequence). The CDR3 is 14 residues long. The CDR3: CASSLGNPNEKLFF. In nucleotides, the CDR3 is TGTGCCAGCAGCTTAGGAAACCCTAATGAAAAACTGTTTTTT.

As DNA, the CDR3 is TGTGCCAGCAGTCAAAGGACATCGAATTCACCCCTCCACTTT. It is translated as CASSQRTSNSPLHF. This chain uses TRBV6-6 with TRBJ1-6, with D maybe TRBD1 (5 bases). V was trimmed by 5 bases and J by 7 bases, leaving 12 bases between them. CDR1 is MNHNY and CDR2 is SVGAGI in the germline V gene (reference sequence). CDR3 length: 14 amino acids.

The chain couples TRBV5-6 to TRBJ2-1; D possibly corresponds to TRBD1 (6 bases). Germline-derived CDR1 and CDR2 are SGHDT and YYEEEE. The CDR3 totals 15 residues. V lost 3 bases and J lost 4, with 14 bases in between. Here the CDR3 DNA reads TGTGCCAGCAGCTCAGGACAGCTCCGTTACAATGAGCAGTTCTTC. Protein product: CASSSGQLRYNEQFF.

The chain joins TRBV9 to TRBJ1-1; possible D gene TRBD1, 5 bases. Germline loops: CDR1 SGDLS, CDR2 YYNGEE. This CDR3 is built from 14 residues. The V gene lost 7 bases and the J gene lost 1 base, with 14 bases spanning the gap. The CDR3 nucleotides read TGTGCCAGCGGCCCCGAAACAGGGAACACTGAAGCTTTCTTT. Encoded protein: CASGPETGNTEAFF.